The 5 T cell receptor beta chains below were found in one sample sequenced in a study of blood T cell repertoires in COVID-19. The table came from immunoSEQ multiplex PCR; TCRdb's copy has only in-frame clones and leaves some out. The data hold more than 85,000 clones, with roughly 92% observed a single time. Sequencing was carried out using peripheral blood. These receptors originate from a man aged 65-85 years with acute or convalescent COVID-19.

The genes are TRBV27 and TRBJ2-7; the match to TRBD2 covers 12 bases. Gene TRBJ2-1 matches the end of the DNA better, so the J call may be wrong. The CDR3 contains 16 residues. Germline values: CDR1 MNHEY, CDR2 SMNVEV (reference sequence). In DNA form, the CDR3 reads TGTGCCAGCAGTCAGCTAGCGGGAGGGCGCTTATTTGAGCAGTTCTTC. This encodes CASSQLAGGRLFEQFF.

The CDR3 loop reads CATSRSQKETQYF. The CDR3 coding sequence is TGTGCCACCAGCAGGTCACAGAAAGAGACCCAGTACTTC. This sequence joins TRBV15 and TRBJ2-5; D call uncertain. CDR3 length: 13 residues. Trimming took off 3 bases at V and 3 bases at J, with 8 bases between the two ends. Germline CDR1 and CDR2: LNHNV and YYDKDF (reference sequence).

This sequence joins TRBV28 and TRBJ2-5; D is possibly TRBD1 (5 bases). The CDR3 contains 12 residues. Germline assignment: CDR1 MDHEN and CDR2 SYDVKM. V gave up 5 bases and J gave up 9 bases, with 13 bases separating them. CDR3 sequence: CASSTGAEAQYF. The CDR3 DNA sequence: TGTGCCAGCAGTACAGGAGCCGAGGCCCAGTACTTC. The variable domain in full, completed from reference TRBV28 and TRBJ2-5, reads DVKVTQSSRYLVKRTGEKVFLECVQDMDHENMFWYRQDPGLGLRLIYFSYDVKMKEKGDIPEGYSVSREKKERFSLILESASTNQTSMYLCASSTGAEAQYFGPGTRLLVL.

The chain employs TRBV11-1 and TRBJ2-2; a weak D match, TRBD2 (6 bases). The length of the CDR3 is 16 residues. Per the germline V gene, CDR1 is SGHAT and CDR2 is FQDESV (reference sequence). V was trimmed by 7 bases and J by 4 bases, leaving 19 bases between them. CDR3 in amino acids: CASTRYGGGSTGELFF. The DNA for the CDR3 is TGTGCCAGCACCCGTTACGGGGGAGGCTCCACCGGGGAGCTGTTTTTT.

The chain combines TRBV27 with TRBJ1-2, with a weak D call TRBD1 (6 bases). The germline V gene has CDR1 MNHEY and CDR2 SMNVEV (reference sequence). This CDR3 is 16 amino acids long. With 7 bases removed from V and 0 bases from J, the gap between germline ends came to 18 bases. The CDR3 sequence: CASTDLPGTSNYGYTF. In DNA, the CDR3 is TGTGCCAGCACCGATTTGCCCGGGACATCTAACTATGGCTACACCTTC.